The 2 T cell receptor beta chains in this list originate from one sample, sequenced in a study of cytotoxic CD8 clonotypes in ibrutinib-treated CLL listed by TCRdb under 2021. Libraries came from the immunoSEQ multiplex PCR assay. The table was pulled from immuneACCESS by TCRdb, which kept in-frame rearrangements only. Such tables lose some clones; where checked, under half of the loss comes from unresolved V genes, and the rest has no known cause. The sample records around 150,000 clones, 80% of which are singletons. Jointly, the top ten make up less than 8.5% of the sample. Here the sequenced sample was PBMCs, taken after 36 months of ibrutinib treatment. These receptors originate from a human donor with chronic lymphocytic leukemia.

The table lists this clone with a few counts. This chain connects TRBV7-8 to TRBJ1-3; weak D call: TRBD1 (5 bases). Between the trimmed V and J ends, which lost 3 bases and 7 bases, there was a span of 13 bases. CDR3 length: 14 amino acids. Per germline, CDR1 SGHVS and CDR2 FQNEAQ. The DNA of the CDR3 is TGTGCCAGCAGCTTTCCCCTTCAGGGCAACACCATATATTTT. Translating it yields CASSFPLQGNTIYF.

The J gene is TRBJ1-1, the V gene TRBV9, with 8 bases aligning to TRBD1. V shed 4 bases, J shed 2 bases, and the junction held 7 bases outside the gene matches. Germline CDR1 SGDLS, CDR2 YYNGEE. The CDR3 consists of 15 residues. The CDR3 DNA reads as TGTGCCAGCAGCCCTCAGGGGGCAGGTAACACTGAAGCTTTCTTT. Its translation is CASSPQGAGNTEAFF. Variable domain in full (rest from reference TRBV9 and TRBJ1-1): DSGVTQTPKHLITATGQRVTLRCSPRSGDLSVYWYQQSLDQGLQFLIQYYNGEERAKGNILERFSAQQFPDLHSELNLSSLELGDSALYFCASSPQGAGNTEAFFGQGTRLTVV.